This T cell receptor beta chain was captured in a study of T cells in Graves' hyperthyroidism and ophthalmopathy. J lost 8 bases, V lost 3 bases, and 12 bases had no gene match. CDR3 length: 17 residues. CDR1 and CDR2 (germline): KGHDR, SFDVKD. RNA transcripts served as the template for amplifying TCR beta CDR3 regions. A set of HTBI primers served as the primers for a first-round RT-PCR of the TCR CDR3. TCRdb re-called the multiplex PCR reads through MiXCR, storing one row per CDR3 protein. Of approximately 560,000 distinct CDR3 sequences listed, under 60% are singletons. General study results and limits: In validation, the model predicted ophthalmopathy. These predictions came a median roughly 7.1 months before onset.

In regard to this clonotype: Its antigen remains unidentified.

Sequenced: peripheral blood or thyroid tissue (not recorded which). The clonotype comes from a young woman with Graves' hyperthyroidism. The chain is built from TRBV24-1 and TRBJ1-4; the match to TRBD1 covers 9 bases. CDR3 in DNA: TGTGCCACCAGTGATCACGACGGACAGGGGTTGGGGGAAAAACTGTTTTTT. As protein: CATSDHDGQGLGEKLFF.